The next 30 T cell receptor beta chains were all read from a single sample in a study of response to subunit inactivated influenza vaccine. TCRdb recomputed calls from the RT-PCR reads with MiXCR, one row per CDR3 protein. This table has hundreds of thousands of distinct CDR3 sequences, approximately 17% appearing once. The source was PBMCs from blood, collected 4 to 6 days after vaccination. The receptors here all came from a man aged 45 to 65 who received an inactivated influenza vaccine.

The J gene is TRBJ2-1, the V gene TRBV20-1; either TRBD1 or TRBD2 may fit D (5 bases each). V was shortened by 6 bases and J by 10 bases, with 22 bases between the two germline ends. Per the germline V gene, CDR1 is DFQATT and CDR2 is SNEGSKA (reference sequence). The CDR3 is 14 amino acids. The CDR3 DNA sequence: TGCAGTGCCATGAGGGGTAGCTGGAAAGGGGAGCAGTTCTTC. It codes for CSAMRGSWKGEQFF.

This clonotype was detected a few times. The chain links TRBV20-1 to TRBJ1-2; D is ambiguous. The CDR3 totals 10 residues. Germline V gives CDR1 DFQATT, CDR2 SNEGSKA (reference sequence). Trimming shortened V by 6 bases and J by 6 bases, and 8 bases separated the two germline ends. This CDR3 is CSAPPNGYTF. The CDR3 DNA follows: TGCAGTGCGCCCCCCAATGGCTACACCTTC.

This clonotype was seen many times. This chain uses TRBV20-1 with TRBJ2-1; D unclear. The CDR3 runs to 15 residues. Germline assignment: CDR1 DFQATT and CDR2 SNEGSKA (reference sequence). The germline V and J ends were trimmed by 0 bases and 2 bases, with 11 bases remaining between them. CDR3: CSARDRRYTYNEQFF. DNA for the CDR3: TGCAGTGCTAGAGATCGACGGTATACCTACAATGAGCAGTTCTTC.

This chain connects TRBV6-5 to TRBJ2-7; D is tentatively TRBD1 or TRBD2 (5 bases each). The V end lost 0 bases, the J end lost 2 bases, and 11 bases lay between the germline ends. The V gene's germline CDR1 is MNHEY and CDR2 SVGAGI. This CDR3 is built from 15 residues. The CDR3 DNA follows: TGTGCCAGCAGTTACTCGGCTAGAGGGGCCTACGAGCAGTACTTC. It is translated as CASSYSARGAYEQYF.

The rearrangement uses TRBV29-1 and TRBJ1-1, with D hard to call. The CDR3 consists of 13 residues. V was pared by 5 bases and J by 4 bases, with 14 bases between. The germline gives CDR1 SQVTM, CDR2 ANQGSEA. Written as DNA, the CDR3 is TGCAGCGTTCGAACGTGGGTGGTCACTGAAGCTTTCTTT. Protein sequence: CSVRTWVVTEAFF. The full variable domain, rest sourced from reference TRBV29-1 and TRBJ1-1, is SAVISQKPSRDICQRGTSLTIQCQVDSQVTMMFWYRQQPGQSLTLIATANQGSEATYESGFVIDKFPISRPNLTFSTLTVSNMSPEDSSIYLCSVRTWVVTEAFFGQGTRLTVV.

The rearrangement links TRBV25-1 to TRBJ2-7; D may correspond to TRBD1 or TRBD2 (5 bases each). Germline CDR1 reads MGHDK; CDR2 reads SYGVNS. This CDR3 spans 12 amino acids. V gave up 3 bases and J gave up 10 bases, with 13 bases separating them. CDR3 bases: TGTGCCAGCAGTGATGGGATCGGGGCCCAGTACTTC. It codes for CASSDGIGAQYF.

The CDR3 sequence is CASSKATGTGPDTQYF. CDR3 DNA sequence: TGTGCCAGCAGCAAAGCGACAGGGACCGGCCCAGATACGCAGTATTTT. The V call is TRBV5-6, the J call TRBJ2-3, with 7 bases that match TRBD1. The V gene end was trimmed by 4 bases and the J gene end by 4 bases; junction bases not matched to a gene: 12. CDR3 length equals 16 residues. Germline V gene data show CDR1 as SGHDT and CDR2 as YYEEEE.

Only a few counts were recorded for this clonotype. V gene TRBV7-2 combines with J gene TRBJ2-3, with no clear D. The CDR3 runs 16 residues. V was trimmed by 5 bases and J by 0 bases, leaving 15 bases between them. Germline-derived CDR1 and CDR2 are SGHTA and FQGNSA. The CDR3 DNA is TGTGCCAGCAGCAGACCCCCTACTCCTAGCACAGATACGCAGTATTTT. Amino acid sequence: CASSRPPTPSTDTQYF. Based on the CDR3 plus reference TRBV7-2 and TRBJ2-3, the full variable domain is GAGVSQSPSNKVTEKGKDVELRCDPISGHTALYWYRQSLGQGLEFLIYFQGNSAPDKSGLPSDRFSAERTGGSVSTLTIQRTQQEDSAVYLCASSRPPTPSTDTQYFGPGTRLTVL.

A few counts support this clonotype. The V call is TRBV2, the J call TRBJ2-5; weak D call: TRBD2 (5 bases). The germline V gene has CDR1 SNHLY and CDR2 FYNNEI. The CDR3 covers 13 residues. Trimming stripped 7 bases from V and 2 bases from J, with 11 bases between. The CDR3 protein is CASTEGLQETQYF. In DNA form, the CDR3 reads TGTGCCAGCACCGAGGGCTTACAAGAGACCCAGTACTTC.

CDR3 sequence: CASSSGVGSNQPQHF. CDR3 nucleotide sequence: TGTGCCAGCAGCTCCGGGGTAGGTAGCAATCAGCCCCAGCATTTT. The genes are TRBV12-3 or TRBV12-4 and TRBJ1-5; D unclear. V shed 6 bases and J shed 0 bases, with 12 bases lying between them. The CDR3 sequence is 15 residues long.

This clonotype showed up many times. V gene TRBV12-3 or TRBV12-4 combines with J gene TRBJ1-1; 11 bases map to TRBD1. The ends lost 5 bases at V and 6 bases at J; junction bases unmatched: 11. The CDR3 covers 16 residues. CDR3: CASSVGQGAAFPEAFF. DNA for the CDR3: TGTGCCAGCAGTGTAGGACAGGGGGCCGCGTTCCCTGAAGCTTTCTTT.

The chain combines TRBV14 with TRBJ1-1, with a possible D match to TRBD1 (5 bases). V lost 2 bases to trimming and J lost 4 bases, with 14 bases between them. Germline V gene sequence: CDR1 SGHDN, CDR2 FVKESK. CDR3 size: 15 residues. The CDR3 region is CASSQSTALSTEAFF. The CDR3 coding sequence is TGTGCCAGCAGCCAATCGACAGCCCTGAGCACTGAAGCTTTCTTT.

This clonotype was observed at least ten times. The rearrangement uses TRBV20-1 and TRBJ2-3; 11 bases are a match to TRBD1. This CDR3 region has 13 residues. Germline V gene lookup returns CDR1 DFQATT and CDR2 SNEGSKA (reference sequence). V was pared by 6 bases and J by 3 bases, with 2 bases of the junction left unmatched. The CDR3 DNA is TGCAGTGCCGGGACAGGGGGTACAGATACGCAGTATTTT. Encoded protein: CSAGTGGTDTQYF.

This clonotype showed up many times. The V and J genes are TRBV4-3 and TRBJ1-5; 7 bases align to TRBD1. The CDR3 is made up of 15 amino acids. Germline lookup yields CDR1 LGHNA and CDR2 YSLEER. V lost 4 bases to trimming and J lost 5 bases; unmatched junction nucleotides: 8. The CDR3 is CASSRDRQGDQPQHF. CDR3 nucleotide sequence: TGCGCCAGCAGCCGGGACCGGCAGGGGGATCAGCCCCAGCATTTT.

This clonotype was counted a few times. The chain recombines TRBV4-3 with TRBJ2-7, with D possibly matching TRBD1 (5 bases). This CDR3 is built from 13 residues. Germline-derived CDR1 and CDR2 are LGHNA and YSLEER. V was shortened by 0 bases and J by 5 bases, with 8 bases between the two germline ends. The CDR3 sequence: CASSQEQADEQYF. CDR3 coding DNA: TGCGCCAGCAGCCAAGAACAGGCGGACGAGCAGTACTTC.

This clonotype was seen a few times. The genes are TRBV5-4 and TRBJ2-2, with D tentatively TRBD2 (6 bases). This CDR3 is 15 amino acids long. V gave up 0 bases and J gave up 6 bases, with 12 bases separating them. Germline assignment: CDR1 SGHNT and CDR2 YYREEE (reference sequence). The CDR3 DNA follows: TGTGCCAGCAGCTTGGGGGGGGTCGGTGCCGGGGAGCTGTTTTTT. Protein product: CASSLGGVGAGELFF.

The CDR3 nucleotides are TGCAGTGCTAGAGGGGGGGGAGAGAGCGGGAGGCTTACCCAGTACTTC. Translating gives CSARGGGESGRLTQYF. The chain uses TRBV20-1 and TRBJ2-7, with 9 bases fitting TRBD2. CDR3 length: 16 residues. Looked up from germline, CDR1 is DFQATT and CDR2 is SNEGSKA (reference sequence). The V gene end was trimmed by 1 base and the J gene end by 10 bases; junction bases not matched to a gene: 17.

The genes are TRBV24-1 and TRBJ2-5; D is undetermined. The V gene lost 3 bases and the J gene lost 2 bases, with 9 bases spanning the gap. The CDR3 spans 14 residues. Germline CDR1 is KGHDR and CDR2 is SFDVKD. In DNA, the CDR3 is TGTGCCACCAGTGATGTGGGAATTCAAGAGACCCAGTACTTC. Its translation: CATSDVGIQETQYF.

The genes are TRBV4-3 and TRBJ2-7; the D gene could be TRBD1 or TRBD2 (6 bases each). Germline-derived CDR1 and CDR2 are LGHNA and YSLEER. The CDR3 extends over 15 amino acids. Trimming left V 3 bases short and J 2 bases short, with 14 bases between. The CDR3 region is CASSQEGGFAYEQYF. CDR3 sequence (DNA): TGCGCCAGCAGCCAGGAAGGGGGGTTCGCCTACGAGCAGTACTTC.

The chain carries TRBV2 and TRBJ2-1; D possibly uses TRBD1 or TRBD2 (5 bases each). CDR3 size: 14 residues. Looked up from germline, CDR1 is SNHLY and CDR2 is FYNNEI. V lost 8 bases and J lost 5, with 16 bases in between. The CDR3 here is CASYSGQGHNEQFF. CDR3 DNA: TGTGCCAGCTACAGTGGTCAGGGACACAATGAGCAGTTCTTC.

About this clonotype: Just one base apart from a much larger clone, this may be a read error. The V call is TRBV7-8, the J call TRBJ1-5; tentative D call: TRBD1 (6 bases). This CDR3 is 13 amino acids long. Trimming took 2 bases from V and 9 from J, leaving 11 bases between them. Germline values: CDR1 SGHVS, CDR2 FQNEAQ. The chain's CDR3 is CASSLRRGGPQHF. Written as DNA, the CDR3 is TGTGCCAGCAGCTTACGCAGGGGTGGGCCCCAGCATTTT.

A few counts support this clonotype. This chain connects TRBV20-1 to TRBJ2-5; D uncertain. Germline V CDR1 and CDR2: DFQATT, SNEGSKA (reference sequence). V was trimmed by 0 bases and J by 7 bases, leaving 12 bases between them. The length of the CDR3 is 13 residues. The CDR3 nucleotides are TGCAGTGCTAGAGATCCCCGCCGTGTGACCCAGTACTTC. It encodes CSARDPRRVTQYF.

The gene calls are TRBV6-2 or TRBV6-3 and TRBJ1-1; 7 nucleotides agree with TRBD1. Trimming took 9 bases from V and 8 from J; bases not matched to a gene: 24. Germline CDR1 and CDR2: MNHEY and SVGEGT. The CDR3 extends over 17 amino acids. CDR3 in amino acids: CASKNLGSTGDVAEAFF. DNA of the CDR3: TGTGCCAGTAAGAACCTCGGATCAACAGGGGACGTGGCGGAAGCTTTCTTT.

This clonotype was counted a few times. The V call is TRBV21-1, the J call TRBJ2-5. TRBV21-1 has pseudogene status. This CDR3 has 18 residues. The CDR3 DNA is TGTGCCAGCAGCAAAGCGCTTTCTAATGTGACATCAGAAGAGACCCAGTACTTC. It specifies CASSKALSNVTSEETQYF.

The rearrangement joins TRBV7-6 to TRBJ1-1; D remains ambiguous. The V gene lost 5 bases and the J gene lost 4 bases, with 11 bases spanning the gap. There are 13 residues in the CDR3. CDR1 and CDR2 from the germline V gene are SGHVS and FNYEAQ. This chain's CDR3 is CASSKGLSTEAFF. The CDR3 coding sequence is TGTGCCAGCAGCAAAGGACTGAGCACTGAAGCTTTCTTT. The full variable domain, completed using reference TRBV7-6 and TRBJ1-1, is GAGVSQSPRYKVTKRGQDVALRCDPISGHVSLYWYRQALGQGPEFLTYFNYEAQQDKSGLPNDRFSAERPEGSISTLTIQRTEQRDSAMYRCASSKGLSTEAFFGQGTRLTVV.

The chain has TRBV6-2 or TRBV6-3 and TRBJ2-2; D is possibly TRBD2 (5 bases). With 7 bases removed from V and 2 bases from J, the gap between germline ends came to 20 bases. Germline V gene data show CDR1 as MNHEY and CDR2 as SVGEGT. This CDR3 is built from 17 residues. CDR3 loop: CASTRALASLNTGELFF. The CDR3 coding sequence is TGTGCCAGCACTAGGGCCCTGGCTAGCCTTAACACCGGGGAGCTGTTTTTT.

This clonotype was seen only a few times. This rearrangement joins TRBV19 to TRBJ2-1, with 10 bases aligning to TRBD2. CDR1 and CDR2 (germline): LNHDA, SQIVND (reference sequence). The ends lost 8 bases at V and 9 bases at J; junction bases unmatched: 7. This CDR3 has 13 residues. The CDR3 loop is CASARGLAAEQFF. CDR3 DNA: TGTGCCAGTGCCCGAGGACTAGCGGCTGAGCAGTTCTTC.

The chain has TRBV29-1 and TRBJ2-1; the D is unclear. This CDR3 spans 13 amino acids. With 4 bases removed from V and 5 bases from J, the gap between germline ends came to 12 bases. CDR1 is SQVTM, CDR2 ANQGSEA, per germline. As DNA, the CDR3 is TGCAGCGTTGTGGTCGGCCTTCACAATGAGCAGTTCTTC. Translating gives CSVVVGLHNEQFF.

J is TRBJ2-1 and V is TRBV12-3 or TRBV12-4; no clear D. Trimming removed 10 bases from V and 9 bases from J, with 13 bases in between. The CDR3 is made up of 11 amino acids. The CDR3 DNA reads as TGTGCCACCAGCTTTCTGCGTGAGCAGTTCTTC. Its protein product is CATSFLREQFF.

This clonotype was counted only a few times. The V call is TRBV7-2, the J call TRBJ1-2; no clear D. The CDR3 length is 14 residues. V lost 6 bases to trimming and J lost 4 bases, with 15 bases between them. The germline V gene has CDR1 SGHTA and CDR2 FQGNSA. CDR3 DNA sequence: TGTGCCAGCAGGTTGAAGGAAATTAGCTATGGCTACACCTTC. This sequence encodes CASRLKEISYGYTF.